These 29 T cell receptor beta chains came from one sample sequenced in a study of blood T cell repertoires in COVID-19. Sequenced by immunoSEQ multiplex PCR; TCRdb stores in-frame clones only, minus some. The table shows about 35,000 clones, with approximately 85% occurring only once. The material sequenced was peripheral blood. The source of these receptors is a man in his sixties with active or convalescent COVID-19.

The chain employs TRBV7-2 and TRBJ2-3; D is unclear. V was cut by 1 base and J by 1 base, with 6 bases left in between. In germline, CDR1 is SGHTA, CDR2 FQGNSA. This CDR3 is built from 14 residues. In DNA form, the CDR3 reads TGTGCCAGCAGCTTAGAACTCGGCACAGATACGCAGTATTTT. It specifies CASSLELGTDTQYF.

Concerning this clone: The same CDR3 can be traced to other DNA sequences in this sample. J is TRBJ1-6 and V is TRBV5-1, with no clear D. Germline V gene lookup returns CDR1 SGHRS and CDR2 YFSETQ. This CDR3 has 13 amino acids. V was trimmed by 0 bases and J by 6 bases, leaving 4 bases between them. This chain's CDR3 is CASSLGSNSPLHF. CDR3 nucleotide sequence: TGCGCCAGCAGCTTGGGGAGTAATTCACCCCTCCACTTT.

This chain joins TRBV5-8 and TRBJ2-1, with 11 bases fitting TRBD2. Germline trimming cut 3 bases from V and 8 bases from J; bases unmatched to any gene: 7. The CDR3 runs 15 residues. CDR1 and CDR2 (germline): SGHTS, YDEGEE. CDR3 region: CASSSGTSGRDEQFF. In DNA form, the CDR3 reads TGTGCCAGCAGCTCCGGGACTAGCGGAAGGGATGAGCAGTTCTTC.

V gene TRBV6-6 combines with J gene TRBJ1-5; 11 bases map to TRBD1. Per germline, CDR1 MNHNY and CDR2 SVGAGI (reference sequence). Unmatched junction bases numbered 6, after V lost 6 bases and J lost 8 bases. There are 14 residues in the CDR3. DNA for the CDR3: TGTGCCAGCAGATGGGACAGGGGGAATGAGCCCCAGCATTTT. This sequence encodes CASRWDRGNEPQHF.

The CDR3 DNA follows: TGTGCCAGTAGTAAGTCTGGGCAGAACACTGAAGCTTTCTTT. Its translation is CASSKSGQNTEAFF. V and J are TRBV19 and TRBJ1-1; unclear D gene. Germline-derived CDR1 and CDR2 are LNHDA and SQIVND (reference sequence). Trimming removed 4 bases from V and 1 base from J, with 10 bases in between. CDR3 length: 14 residues.

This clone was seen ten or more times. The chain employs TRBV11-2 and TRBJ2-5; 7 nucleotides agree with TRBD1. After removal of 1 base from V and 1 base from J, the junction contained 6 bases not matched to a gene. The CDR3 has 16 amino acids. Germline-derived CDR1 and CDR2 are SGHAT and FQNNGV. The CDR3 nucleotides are TGTGCCAGCAGCTTAGTAGGACAGGTAACCCAAGAGACCCAGTACTTC. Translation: CASSLVGQVTQETQYF.

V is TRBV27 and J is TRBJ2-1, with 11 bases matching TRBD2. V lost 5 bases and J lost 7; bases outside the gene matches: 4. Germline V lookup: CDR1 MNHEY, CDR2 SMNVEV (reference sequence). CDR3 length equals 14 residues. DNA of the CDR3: TGTGCCAGCAGTCCTAGCGGGAGGAGAAATGAGCAGTTCTTC. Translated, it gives CASSPSGRRNEQFF.

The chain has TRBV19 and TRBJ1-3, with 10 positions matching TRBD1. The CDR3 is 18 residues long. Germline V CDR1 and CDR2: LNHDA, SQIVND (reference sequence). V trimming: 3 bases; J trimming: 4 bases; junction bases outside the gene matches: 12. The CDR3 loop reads CASSIQRADRGKGNTIYF. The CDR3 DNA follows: TGTGCCAGTAGTATCCAACGGGCGGACAGGGGGAAGGGAAACACCATATATTTT.

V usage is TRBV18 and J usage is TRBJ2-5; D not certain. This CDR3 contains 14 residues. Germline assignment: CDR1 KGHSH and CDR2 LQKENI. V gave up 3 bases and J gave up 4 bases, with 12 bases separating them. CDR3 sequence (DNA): TGTGCCAGCTCACCTATCCTAACCGGAGAGACCCAGTACTTC. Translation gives CASSPILTGETQYF.

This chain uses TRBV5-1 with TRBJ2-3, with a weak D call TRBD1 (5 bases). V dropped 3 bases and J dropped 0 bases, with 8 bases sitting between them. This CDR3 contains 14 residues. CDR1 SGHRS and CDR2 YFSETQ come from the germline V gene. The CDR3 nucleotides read TGCGCCAGCAGCTGGGGCCCGAGCACAGATACGCAGTATTTT. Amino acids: CASSWGPSTDTQYF.

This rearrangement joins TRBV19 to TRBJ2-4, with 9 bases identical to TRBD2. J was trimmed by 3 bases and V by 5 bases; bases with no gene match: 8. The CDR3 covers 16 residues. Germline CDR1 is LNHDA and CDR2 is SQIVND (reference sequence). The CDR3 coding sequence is TGTGCCAGTAGTTCGATAGCGGGGGTAGGCAAAAACATTCAGTACTTC. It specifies CASSSIAGVGKNIQYF.

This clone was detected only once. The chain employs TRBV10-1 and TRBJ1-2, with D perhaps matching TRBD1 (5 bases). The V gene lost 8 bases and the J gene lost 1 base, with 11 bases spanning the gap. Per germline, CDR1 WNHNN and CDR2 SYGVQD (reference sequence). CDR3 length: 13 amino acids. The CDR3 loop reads CASYHRGNYGYTF. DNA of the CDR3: TGCGCCAGCTATCATAGGGGTAACTATGGCTACACCTTC.

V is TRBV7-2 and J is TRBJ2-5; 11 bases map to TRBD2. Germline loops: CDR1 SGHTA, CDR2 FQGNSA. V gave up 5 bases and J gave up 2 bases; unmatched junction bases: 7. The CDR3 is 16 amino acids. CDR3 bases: TGTGCCAGCAGCCGTGGACTAGCGGGTAGTCAAGAGACCCAGTACTTC. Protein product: CASSRGLAGSQETQYF.

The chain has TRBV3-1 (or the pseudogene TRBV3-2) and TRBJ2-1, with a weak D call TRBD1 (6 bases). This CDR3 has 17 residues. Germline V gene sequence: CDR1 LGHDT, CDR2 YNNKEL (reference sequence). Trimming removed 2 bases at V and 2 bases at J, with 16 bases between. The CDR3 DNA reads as TGTGCCAGCAGCCAAACTTATGGTGGGGGCACCTACAATGAGCAGTTCTTC. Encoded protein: CASSQTYGGGTYNEQFF.

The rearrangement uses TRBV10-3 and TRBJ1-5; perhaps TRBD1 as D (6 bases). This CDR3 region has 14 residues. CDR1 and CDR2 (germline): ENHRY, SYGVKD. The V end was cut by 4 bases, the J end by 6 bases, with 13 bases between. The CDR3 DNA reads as TGTGCCATCAGTGTACAGGGCGAAAGTCAGCCCCAGCATTTT. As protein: CAISVQGESQPQHF.

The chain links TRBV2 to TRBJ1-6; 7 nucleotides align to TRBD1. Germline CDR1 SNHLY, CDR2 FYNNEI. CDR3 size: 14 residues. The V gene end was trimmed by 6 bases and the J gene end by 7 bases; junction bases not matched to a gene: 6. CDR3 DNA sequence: TGTGCCAGCAGAATGGACAGGTTGAATTCACCCCTCCACTTT. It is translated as CASRMDRLNSPLHF.

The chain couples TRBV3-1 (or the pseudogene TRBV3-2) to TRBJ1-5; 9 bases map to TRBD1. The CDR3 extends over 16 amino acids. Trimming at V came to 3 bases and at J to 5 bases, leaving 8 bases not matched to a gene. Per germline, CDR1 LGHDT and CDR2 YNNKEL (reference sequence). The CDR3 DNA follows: TGTGCCAGCAGCCATTCACAGGGGGCTAAGGATCAGCCCCAGCATTTT. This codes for CASSHSQGAKDQPQHF.

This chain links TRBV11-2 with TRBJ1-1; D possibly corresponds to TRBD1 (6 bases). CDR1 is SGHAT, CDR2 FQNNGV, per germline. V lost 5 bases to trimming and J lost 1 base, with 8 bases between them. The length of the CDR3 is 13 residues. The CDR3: CASSRTENTEAFF. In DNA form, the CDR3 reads TGTGCCAGCAGCAGGACAGAGAACACTGAAGCTTTCTTT.

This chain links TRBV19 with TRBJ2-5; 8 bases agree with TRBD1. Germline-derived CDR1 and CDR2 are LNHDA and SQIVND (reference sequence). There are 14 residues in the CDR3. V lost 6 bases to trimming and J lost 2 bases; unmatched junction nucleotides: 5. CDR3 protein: CASSRQGLQETQYF. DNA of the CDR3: TGTGCCAGTAGCCGACAGGGGCTTCAAGAGACCCAGTACTTC.

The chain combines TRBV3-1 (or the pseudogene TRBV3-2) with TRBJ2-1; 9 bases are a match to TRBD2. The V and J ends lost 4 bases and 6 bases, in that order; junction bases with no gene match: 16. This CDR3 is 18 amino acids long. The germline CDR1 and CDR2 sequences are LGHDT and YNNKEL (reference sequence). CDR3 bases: TGTGCCAGCAGCCGCCCTCGAGCGGGACTAGCTGATGGCAATGAGCAGTTCTTC. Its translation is CASSRPRAGLADGNEQFF.

The DNA of the CDR3 is TGCGCCAGCAGCCCGGGTGGGACAGGGAGACGCTCGGCCCAGTACTTC. It specifies CASSPGGTGRRSAQYF. The chain uses TRBV5-1 and TRBJ2-5; 9 nucleotides match TRBD1. Trimming removed 4 bases from V and 9 bases from J; junction bases left unmatched: 16. Looked up from germline, CDR1 is SGHRS and CDR2 is YFSETQ. The CDR3 has 16 amino acids.

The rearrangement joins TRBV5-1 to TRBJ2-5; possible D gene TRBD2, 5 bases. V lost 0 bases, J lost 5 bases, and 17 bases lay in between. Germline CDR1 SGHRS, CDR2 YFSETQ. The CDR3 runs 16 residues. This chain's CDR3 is CASSLARAGGRETQYF. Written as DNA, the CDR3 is TGCGCCAGCAGCTTGGCCCGGGCAGGAGGACGGGAGACCCAGTACTTC.

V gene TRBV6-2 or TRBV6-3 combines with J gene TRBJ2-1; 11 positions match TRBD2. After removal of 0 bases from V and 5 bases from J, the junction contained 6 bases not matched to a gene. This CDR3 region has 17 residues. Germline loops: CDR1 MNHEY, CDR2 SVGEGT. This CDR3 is CASSYSTSGNIHNEQFF. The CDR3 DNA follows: TGTGCCAGCAGTTACTCGACTAGCGGGAACATCCACAATGAGCAGTTCTTC.

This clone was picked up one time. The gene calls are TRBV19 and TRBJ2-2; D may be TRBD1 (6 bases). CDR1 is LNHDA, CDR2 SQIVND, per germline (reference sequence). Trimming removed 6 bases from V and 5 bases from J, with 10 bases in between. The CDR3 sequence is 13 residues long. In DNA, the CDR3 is TGTGCCAGTAGGAAACAGGGAACCGGGGAGCTGTTTTTT. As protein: CASRKQGTGELFF.

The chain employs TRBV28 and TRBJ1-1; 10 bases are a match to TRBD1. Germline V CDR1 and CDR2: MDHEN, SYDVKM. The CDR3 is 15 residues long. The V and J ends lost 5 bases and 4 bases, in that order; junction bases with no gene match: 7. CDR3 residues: CASSLRQGAGTEAFF. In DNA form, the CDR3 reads TGTGCCAGCAGTCTTCGACAGGGGGCGGGCACTGAAGCTTTCTTT.

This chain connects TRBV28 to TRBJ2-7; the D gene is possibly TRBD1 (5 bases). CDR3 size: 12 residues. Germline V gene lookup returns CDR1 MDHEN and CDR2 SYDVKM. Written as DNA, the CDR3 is TGTGCCAGCAGCTCCGACAGTTGGAGTTATCACGTC. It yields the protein CASSSDSWSYHV.

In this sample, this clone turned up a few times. The CDR3 region is CASSVGGVNTGELFF. The DNA for the CDR3 is TGTGCCAGCAGCGTAGGAGGCGTTAACACCGGGGAGCTGTTTTTT. This chain connects TRBV9 to TRBJ2-2; D unresolved. The CDR3 has 15 amino acids. Germline V lookup: CDR1 SGDLS, CDR2 YYNGEE. Trimming cost V 0 bases and J 2 bases, with 8 bases left between them.

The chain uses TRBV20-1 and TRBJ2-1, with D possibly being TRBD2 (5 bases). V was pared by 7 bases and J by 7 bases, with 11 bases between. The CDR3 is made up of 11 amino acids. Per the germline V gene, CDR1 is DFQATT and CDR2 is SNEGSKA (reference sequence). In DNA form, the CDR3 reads TGCAGTGTAAGCGGAGTTAATGAGCAGTTCTTC. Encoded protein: CSVSGVNEQFF.

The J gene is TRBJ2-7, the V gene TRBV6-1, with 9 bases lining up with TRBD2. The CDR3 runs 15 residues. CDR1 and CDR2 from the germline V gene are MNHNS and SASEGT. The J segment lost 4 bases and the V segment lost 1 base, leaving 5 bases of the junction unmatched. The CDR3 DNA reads TGTGCCAGCAGTGAAGACCAGGGACTAGCTTACGAGCAGTACGTC. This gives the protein CASSEDQGLAYEQYV.